These T cell receptor beta chains were read from a single sample in a study of blood T cell repertoires in COVID-19. The repertoire was sequenced with immunoSEQ multiplex PCR; TCRdb's copy has only in-frame clones and lacks some. Here the sample spans 60,000 to 75,000 clones, 85% to 90% being singletons. Sequencing input: peripheral blood. The receptors come from a man aged 65-85 years with active COVID-19. Each CDR3 is given with its conserved first and last residue. The D gene is left open where the match is weak.

TRBJ2-3 | TRBD1 | TRBV10-3 | CAISEGQGRYF | TGTGCCATCAGTGAGGGACAGGGTCGGTATTTT
TRBJ1-2 | NA | TRBV7-9 | CASTRTGTPLVGYGYTF | TGTGCCAGCACCCGAACCGGGACACCACTCGTGGGCTATGGCTACACCTTC
TRBJ2-1 | TRBD2 | TRBV7-3 | CASSPGSGRNEQFF | TGTGCCAGCAGCCCGGGGAGCGGGAGGAATGAGCAGTTCTTC
TRBJ1-2 | NA | TRBV12-3/TRBV12-4 | CASSLAFDGYTF | TGTGCCAGCAGTTTAGCCTTTGATGGCTACACCTTC
TRBJ2-7 | TRBD1 | TRBV19 | CASSIQGDTGTQYF | TGTGCCAGTAGTATCCAGGGGGATACCGGGACGCAGTACTTC
TRBJ2-1 | NA | TRBV4-2 | CASSQDFGVGNEQFF | TGTGCCAGCAGCCAAGATTTCGGGGTGGGCAATGAGCAGTTCTTC
TRBJ2-2 | NA | TRBV5-4 | CASSLGRAGNTGELFF | TGTGCCAGCAGCTTGGGGCGGGCGGGGAACACCGGGGAGCTGTTTTTT
TRBJ1-2 | TRBD1 | TRBV19 | CASSIYRAGGGYTF | TGTGCCAGTAGTATTTATCGGGCAGGGGGTGGCTACACCTTC
TRBJ2-3 | TRBD2 | TRBV30 | CAWSGTRPDTQYF | TGTGCCTGGAGTGGGACTAGGCCAGATACGCAGTATTTT
TRBJ2-7 | TRBD2 | TRBV5-4 | CASSPGTSGGYEQYF | TGTGCCAGCAGCCCCGGGACTAGCGGGGGCTACGAGCAGTACTTC
TRBJ1-4 | TRBD1 | TRBV19 | CASSPPGQPNEKLFF | TGTGCCAGTAGTCCCCCGGGACAGCCAAATGAAAAACTGTTTTTT
TRBJ1-5 | TRBD1 | TRBV19 | CARPQGQGGNQPQHF | TGTGCCAGGCCCCAGGGACAGGGGGGCAATCAGCCCCAGCATTTT
TRBJ2-1 | NA | TRBV21-1 | CASSKTVAGGGEQFF | TGTGCCAGCAGCAAAACGGTGGCAGGGGGCGGTGAGCAGTTCTTC